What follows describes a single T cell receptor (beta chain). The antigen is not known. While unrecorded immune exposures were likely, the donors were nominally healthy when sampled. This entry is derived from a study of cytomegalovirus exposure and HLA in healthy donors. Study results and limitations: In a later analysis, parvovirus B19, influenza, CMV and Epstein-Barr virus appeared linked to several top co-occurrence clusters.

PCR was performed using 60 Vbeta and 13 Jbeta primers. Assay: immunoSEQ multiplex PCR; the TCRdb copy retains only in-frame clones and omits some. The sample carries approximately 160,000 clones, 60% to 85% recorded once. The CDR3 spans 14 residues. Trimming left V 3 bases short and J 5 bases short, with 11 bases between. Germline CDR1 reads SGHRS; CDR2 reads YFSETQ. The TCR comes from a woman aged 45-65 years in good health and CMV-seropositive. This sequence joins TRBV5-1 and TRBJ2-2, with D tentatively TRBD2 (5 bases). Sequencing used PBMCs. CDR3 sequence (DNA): TGCGCCAGCAGCTCGGCTAGCATGACCGGGGAGCTGTTTTTT. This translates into CASSSASMTGELFF.